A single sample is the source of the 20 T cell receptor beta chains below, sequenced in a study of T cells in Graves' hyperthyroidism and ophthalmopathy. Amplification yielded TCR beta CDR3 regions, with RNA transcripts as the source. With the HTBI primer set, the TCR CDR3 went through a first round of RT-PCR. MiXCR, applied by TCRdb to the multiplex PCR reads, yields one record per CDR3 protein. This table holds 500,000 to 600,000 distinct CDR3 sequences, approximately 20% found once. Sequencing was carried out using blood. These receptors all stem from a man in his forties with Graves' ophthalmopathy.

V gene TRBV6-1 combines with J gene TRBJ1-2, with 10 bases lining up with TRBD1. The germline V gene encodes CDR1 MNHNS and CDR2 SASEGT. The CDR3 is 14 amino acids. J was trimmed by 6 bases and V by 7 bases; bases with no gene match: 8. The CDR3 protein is CASIETGGEHGYTF. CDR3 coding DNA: TGTGCCAGCATCGAGACAGGGGGCGAGCATGGCTACACCTTC.

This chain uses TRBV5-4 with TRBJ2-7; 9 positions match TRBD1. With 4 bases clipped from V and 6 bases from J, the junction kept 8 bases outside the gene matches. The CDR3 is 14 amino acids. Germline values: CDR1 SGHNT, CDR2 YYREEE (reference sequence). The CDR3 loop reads CASSDRDRAAEQYF. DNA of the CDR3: TGTGCCAGCAGCGACAGGGACAGGGCGGCCGAGCAGTACTTC.

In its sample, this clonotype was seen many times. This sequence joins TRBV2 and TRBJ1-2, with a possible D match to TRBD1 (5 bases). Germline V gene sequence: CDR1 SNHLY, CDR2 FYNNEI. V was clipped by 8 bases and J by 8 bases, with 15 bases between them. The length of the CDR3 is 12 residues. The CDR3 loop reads CASAEGGEGYTF. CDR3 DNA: TGTGCCAGCGCGGAAGGAGGGGAAGGCTACACCTTC.

The CDR3 DNA reads as TGTGCCAGCAGCTCCTCGGGGGGGACCCTTCGTCAGCCCCAGCATTTT. Its protein is CASSSSGGTLRQPQHF. This rearrangement joins TRBV7-2 to TRBJ1-5; the D gene is possibly TRBD1 (5 bases). The ends were cut back, 4 bases at V and 6 bases at J, with 19 bases in the middle. The length of the CDR3 is 16 residues. Germline values: CDR1 SGHTA, CDR2 FQGNSA.

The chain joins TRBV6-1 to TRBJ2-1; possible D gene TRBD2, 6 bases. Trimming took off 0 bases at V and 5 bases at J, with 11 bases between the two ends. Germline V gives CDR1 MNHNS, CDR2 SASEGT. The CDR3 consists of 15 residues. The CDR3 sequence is CASSEAGGANNEQFF. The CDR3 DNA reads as TGTGCCAGCAGTGAAGCGGGGGGAGCCAACAATGAGCAGTTCTTC.

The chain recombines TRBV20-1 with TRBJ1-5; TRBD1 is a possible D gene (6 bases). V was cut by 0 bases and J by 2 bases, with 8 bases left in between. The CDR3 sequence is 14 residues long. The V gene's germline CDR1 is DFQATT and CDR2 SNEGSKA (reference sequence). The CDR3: CSARDRGGNQPQHF. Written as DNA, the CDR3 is TGCAGTGCTAGAGACAGGGGAGGCAATCAGCCCCAGCATTTT.

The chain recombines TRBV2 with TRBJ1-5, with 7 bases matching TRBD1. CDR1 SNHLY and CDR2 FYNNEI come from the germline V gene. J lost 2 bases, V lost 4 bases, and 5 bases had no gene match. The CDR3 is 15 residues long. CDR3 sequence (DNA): TGTGCCAGCAGTGCAGGGGGACTCGGCAATCAGCCCCAGCATTTT. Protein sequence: CASSAGGLGNQPQHF.

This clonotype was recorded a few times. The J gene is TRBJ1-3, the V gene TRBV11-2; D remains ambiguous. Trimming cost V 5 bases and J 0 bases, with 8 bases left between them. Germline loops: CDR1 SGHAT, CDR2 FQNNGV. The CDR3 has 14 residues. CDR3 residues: CASSASSSGNTIYF. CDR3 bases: TGTGCCAGCAGCGCCTCTAGCTCTGGAAACACCATATATTTT.

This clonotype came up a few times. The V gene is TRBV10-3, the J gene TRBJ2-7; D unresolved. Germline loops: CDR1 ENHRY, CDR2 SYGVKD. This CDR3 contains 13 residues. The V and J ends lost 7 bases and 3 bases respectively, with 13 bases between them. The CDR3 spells CAITALPDYEQYF. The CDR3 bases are TGTGCCATCACGGCTCTACCTGACTACGAGCAGTACTTC.

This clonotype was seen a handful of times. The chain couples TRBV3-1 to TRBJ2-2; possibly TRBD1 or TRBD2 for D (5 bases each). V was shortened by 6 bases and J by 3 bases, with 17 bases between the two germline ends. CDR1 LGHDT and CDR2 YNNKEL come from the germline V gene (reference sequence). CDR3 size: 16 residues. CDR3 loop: CASSQLSGPHTGELFF. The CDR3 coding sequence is TGTGCCAGCAGTCAACTGTCGGGACCACACACCGGGGAGCTGTTTTTT.

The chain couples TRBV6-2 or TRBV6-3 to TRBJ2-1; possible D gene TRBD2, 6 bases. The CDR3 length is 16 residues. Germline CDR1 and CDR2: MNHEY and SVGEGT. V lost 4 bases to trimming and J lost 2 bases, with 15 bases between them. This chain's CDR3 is CASSLNGRTPYNEQFF. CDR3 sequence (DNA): TGTGCCAGCAGTTTGAACGGGAGAACTCCCTACAATGAGCAGTTCTTC.

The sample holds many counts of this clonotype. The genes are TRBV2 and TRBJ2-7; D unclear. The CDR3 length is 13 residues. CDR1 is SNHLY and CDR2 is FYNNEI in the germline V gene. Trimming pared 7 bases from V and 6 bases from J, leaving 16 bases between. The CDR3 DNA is TGTGCCAGCAACATAAATAGCTTGGTCGAGCAGTACTTC. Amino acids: CASNINSLVEQYF.

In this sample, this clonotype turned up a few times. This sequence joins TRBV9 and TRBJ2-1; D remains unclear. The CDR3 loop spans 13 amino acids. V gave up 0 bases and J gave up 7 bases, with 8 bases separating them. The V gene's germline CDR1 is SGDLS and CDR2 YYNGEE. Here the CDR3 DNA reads TGTGCCAGCAGCGTAGATCTGGGGAATGAGCAGTTCTTC. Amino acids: CASSVDLGNEQFF.

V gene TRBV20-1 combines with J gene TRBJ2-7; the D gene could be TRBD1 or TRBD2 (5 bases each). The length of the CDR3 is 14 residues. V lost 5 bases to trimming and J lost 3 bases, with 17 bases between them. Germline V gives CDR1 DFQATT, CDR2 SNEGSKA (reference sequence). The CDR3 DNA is TGCAGTGCTCTTGGGACCCCTCAGGACTACGAGCAGTACTTC. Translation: CSALGTPQDYEQYF.

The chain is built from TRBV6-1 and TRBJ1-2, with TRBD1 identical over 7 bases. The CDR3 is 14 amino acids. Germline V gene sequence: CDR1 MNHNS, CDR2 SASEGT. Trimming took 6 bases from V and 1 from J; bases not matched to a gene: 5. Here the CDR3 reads CASRPGDSNYGYTF. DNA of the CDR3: TGTGCCAGCAGACCAGGGGACAGTAACTATGGCTACACCTTC.

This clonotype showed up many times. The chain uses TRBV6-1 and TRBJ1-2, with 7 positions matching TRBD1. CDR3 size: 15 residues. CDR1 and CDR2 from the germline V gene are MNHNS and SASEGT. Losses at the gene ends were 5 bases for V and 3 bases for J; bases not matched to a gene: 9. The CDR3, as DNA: TGTGCCAGCAGTCCTGTCCCCAGGGGGGACTATGGCTACACCTTC. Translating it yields CASSPVPRGDYGYTF.

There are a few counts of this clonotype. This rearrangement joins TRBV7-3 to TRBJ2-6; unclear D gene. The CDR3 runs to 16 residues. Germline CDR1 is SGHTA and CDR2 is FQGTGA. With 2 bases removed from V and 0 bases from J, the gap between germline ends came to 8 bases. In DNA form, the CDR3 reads TGTGCCAGCAGCTTATCGGGCCGCTCTGGGGCCAACGTCCTGACTTTC. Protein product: CASSLSGRSGANVLTF.

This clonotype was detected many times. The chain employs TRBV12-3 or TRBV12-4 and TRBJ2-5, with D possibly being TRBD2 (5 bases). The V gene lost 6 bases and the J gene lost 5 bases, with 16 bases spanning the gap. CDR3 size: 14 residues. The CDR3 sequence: CASRVGALGETQYF. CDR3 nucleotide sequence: TGTGCCAGCAGAGTGGGAGCTTTAGGGGAGACCCAGTACTTC.

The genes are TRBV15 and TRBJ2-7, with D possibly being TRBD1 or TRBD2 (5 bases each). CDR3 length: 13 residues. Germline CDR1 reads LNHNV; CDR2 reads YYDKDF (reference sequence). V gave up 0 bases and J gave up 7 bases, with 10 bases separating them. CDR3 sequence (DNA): TGTGCCACCAGCAGAGAGGACTGGGGGGAGCAGTACTTC. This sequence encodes CATSREDWGEQYF.

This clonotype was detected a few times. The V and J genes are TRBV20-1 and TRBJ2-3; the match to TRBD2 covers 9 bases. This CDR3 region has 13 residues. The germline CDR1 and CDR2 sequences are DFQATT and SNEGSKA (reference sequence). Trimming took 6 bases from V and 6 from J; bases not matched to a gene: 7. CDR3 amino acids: CSACPSGKDTQYF. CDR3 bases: TGCAGTGCCTGCCCTAGCGGGAAGGATACGCAGTATTTT.